The present TCR beta chain was sequenced within a study of cytomegalovirus exposure and HLA in healthy donors. The study, taken as a whole, reports: Rare TCR sequences dominated, though some public TCRs recurred in many donors. Subsequent analysis revealed that first-cohort TCR clusters tended to co-occur in the 130 or so validation repertoires. Researchers catalogued about 150 TCR beta chains as cytomegalovirus-associated. In vitro, a few CMV-associated chains proved specific for CMV antigens.

Clones were read by immunoSEQ multiplex PCR, and TCRdb kept only the in-frame ones, dropping some. The sample records about 330,000 clones, around 90% being singletons. After removal of 1 base from V and 7 bases from J, the junction contained 5 bases not matched to a gene. This CDR3 contains 13 residues. Germline CDR1 GTSNPN, CDR2 SVGIG (reference sequence). This clone showed up just a few times. As yet, its antigen is unknown. Sample: PBMCs. This clonotype originated in a woman aged 30 to 39 in good health and CMV-seropositive. The chain couples TRBV30 to TRBJ1-2; 8 positions agree with TRBD1. In nucleotides, the CDR3 is TGTGCCTGGAGTGGACAGGGGTTATCTGGCTACACCTTC. This codes for CAWSGQGLSGYTF.